Below are 16 T cell receptor beta chains sequenced from a single sample in a study of neoadjuvant anti-PD-1 for oral cavity cancer. Here immunoSEQ multiplex PCR was the method, and the copy in TCRdb shows in-frame clones only, minus some. The table has 75,000 or so clones, about four fifths seen once. The sample was PBMCs, taken before nivolumab (anti-PD-1) treatment. These TCRs come from a person between 40 and 80 years old with oral cavity squamous cell carcinoma.

V is TRBV10-2 and J is TRBJ1-3, with a weak D call TRBD1 (6 bases). The CDR3 runs 13 residues. The germline V gene encodes CDR1 WSHSY and CDR2 SAAADI. Trimming cost V 9 bases and J 0 bases, with 9 bases left between them. For the CDR3, the DNA is TGCGCCAGTACAGGGCTCTCTGGAAACACCATATATTTT. This codes for CASTGLSGNTIYF.

This sequence joins TRBV2 and TRBJ2-7; D assignment may be TRBD1 or TRBD2 (6 bases each). The CDR3 contains 16 residues. Between the trimmed V and J ends, which lost 7 bases and 0 bases, there was a span of 19 bases. Germline lookup yields CDR1 SNHLY and CDR2 FYNNEI. Here the CDR3 reads CASTLLGGPSSYEQYF. CDR3 sequence (DNA): TGTGCCAGCACCCTATTGGGGGGCCCTAGCTCCTACGAGCAGTACTTC.

V and J are TRBV4-1 and TRBJ2-7; D is undetermined. The germline gives CDR1 MGHRA, CDR2 YSYEKL. The CDR3 has 13 residues. V was trimmed by 2 bases and J by 2 bases, leaving 7 bases between them. The CDR3 region has the DNA TGCGCCAGCAGCCAATCACCAACCTACGAGCAGTACTTC. It codes for CASSQSPTYEQYF.

This CDR3 reads CASSLGMGTGAAQAFF. The CDR3 DNA sequence: TGTGCCAGCAGCTTGGGTATGGGGACAGGGGCTGCCCAAGCTTTCTTT. J is TRBJ1-1 and V is TRBV5-4; 10 bases align to TRBD1. J gave up 9 bases and V 0 bases, and 11 bases lay outside the gene matches. CDR3 length: 16 amino acids. Germline CDR1 and CDR2: SGHNT and YYREEE (reference sequence).

The chain is built from TRBV15 and TRBJ2-1, with 7 bases aligning to TRBD2. Per germline, CDR1 LNHNV and CDR2 YYDKDF (reference sequence). The junction had 2 bases not matched to a gene; V was cut back by 0 bases and J by 0 bases. The CDR3 runs to 16 residues. The CDR3 sequence is CATSREGGSSYNEQFF. Here the CDR3 DNA reads TGTGCCACCAGCAGAGAGGGCGGGAGCTCCTACAATGAGCAGTTCTTC.

Remarks on this clone: Other DNA sequences of this sample code for an identical CDR3. The genes are TRBV29-1 and TRBJ2-6; 7 nucleotides match TRBD2. V lost 3 bases, J lost 2 bases, and 1 base stayed unmatched. The CDR3 has 14 residues. Germline CDR1 and CDR2: SQVTM and ANQGSEA. This chain's CDR3 is CSVDSGAGANVLTF. For the CDR3, the DNA is TGCAGCGTTGACAGCGGGGCTGGGGCCAACGTCCTGACTTTC. The variable domain in full, completed from reference TRBV29-1 and TRBJ2-6, reads SAVISQKPSRDICQRGTSLTIQCQVDSQVTMMFWYRQQPGQSLTLIATANQGSEATYESGFVIDKFPISRPNLTFSTLTVSNMSPEDSSIYLCSVDSGAGANVLTFGAGSRLTVL.

The V call is TRBV6-5, the J call TRBJ1-3, with a weak D call TRBD1 (6 bases). Germline CDR1 is MNHEY and CDR2 is SVGAGI. The CDR3 is made up of 15 amino acids. Trimming pared 7 bases from V and 0 bases from J, leaving 13 bases between. CDR3 sequence reads: CASTRDTYSGNTIYF. In nucleotides, the CDR3 is TGTGCCAGCACTCGGGACACTTACTCTGGAAACACCATATATTTT.

The V gene is TRBV7-9, the J gene TRBJ1-2, with TRBD1 identical over 12 bases. This CDR3 comprises 14 residues. V gave up 0 bases and J gave up 14 bases; unmatched junction bases: 7. Germline CDR1 SEHNR, CDR2 FQNEAQ (reference sequence). CDR3 nucleotide sequence: TGTGCCAGCAGCTTAGCCGGGACAGGGGGCGCGTATACCTTC. Its translation is CASSLAGTGGAYTF.

A remark on this clone: The same CDR3 also results from other DNA sequences found in this sample. The CDR3 DNA follows: TGCAGCGTTTGGGACAGCTATGGCTACACCTTC. This encodes CSVWDSYGYTF. This sequence joins TRBV29-1 and TRBJ1-2; TRBD1 matches at 7 bases. Germline assignment: CDR1 SQVTM and CDR2 ANQGSEA. With V trimmed by 5 bases and J by 4 bases, 1 base remained unmatched. The CDR3 contains 11 residues.

This clone was found once. This chain links TRBV6-5 with TRBJ2-1, with D unclear. This CDR3 comprises 13 residues. The V end lost 6 bases, the J end lost 9 bases, and 15 bases lay between the germline ends. CDR1 is MNHEY, CDR2 SVGAGI, per germline. Here the CDR3 reads CASSSPRAGEQFF. In nucleotides, the CDR3 is TGTGCCAGCAGCTCCCCTAGGGCCGGTGAGCAGTTCTTC.

The chain links TRBV30 to TRBJ2-7; 12 bases line up with TRBD2. The germline CDR1 and CDR2 sequences are GTSNPN and SVGIG (reference sequence). The CDR3 is 16 amino acids. Germline trimming cut 0 bases from V and 6 bases from J; bases unmatched to any gene: 9. DNA of the CDR3: TGTGCCTGGAGTGTACGTGGACTAGCGGGGACGGGCGAGCAGTACTTC. Encoded protein: CAWSVRGLAGTGEQYF. The full variable domain, its missing parts supplied by reference TRBV30 and TRBJ2-7, is SQTIHQWPATLVQPVGSPLSLECTVEGTSNPNLYWYRQAAGRGLQLLFYSVGIGQISSEVPQNLSASRPQDRQFILSSKKLLLSDSGFYLCAWSVRGLAGTGEQYFGPGTRLTVT.

J is TRBJ2-4 and V is TRBV2, with TRBD1 matching over 7 bases. Trimming at V came to 6 bases and at J to 6 bases, leaving 8 bases not matched to a gene. The germline V gene has CDR1 SNHLY and CDR2 FYNNEI. The CDR3 has 14 residues. The CDR3: CASSSGTVGNIQYF. CDR3 DNA: TGTGCCAGCAGCTCCGGGACAGTAGGAAACATTCAGTACTTC.

The CDR3 DNA sequence: TGTGCCATCAGGGACAGGGGAAGAGCTAATGAAAAACTGTTTTTT. This gives the protein CAIRDRGRANEKLFF. V gene TRBV10-3 combines with J gene TRBJ1-4, with 9 bases that match TRBD1. Germline assignment: CDR1 ENHRY and CDR2 SYGVKD. There are 15 residues in the CDR3. The V segment lost 6 bases and the J segment 3 bases; nucleotides outside the gene matches: 5.

The genes are TRBV2 and TRBJ2-5, with 8 bases lining up with TRBD2. CDR3 length equals 16 residues. Germline V lookup: CDR1 SNHLY, CDR2 FYNNEI. V was clipped by 0 bases and J by 3 bases; unmatched bases: 6. For the CDR3, the DNA is TGTGCCAGCAGTGAAGCGAGTAAACTAGCGGAAGAGACCCAGTACTTC. Protein product: CASSEASKLAEETQYF.

This clone came up a few times. The chain has TRBV6-5 and TRBJ1-4, with no clear D. Trimming left V 7 bases short and J 0 bases short, with 12 bases between. Germline lookup yields CDR1 MNHEY and CDR2 SVGAGI. CDR3 length equals 15 residues. CDR3 DNA: TGTGCCAGCACCCCCGGCTGGGCAACTAATGAAAAACTGTTTTTT. It yields the protein CASTPGWATNEKLFF.

This chain connects TRBV2 to TRBJ2-1, with 8 positions matching TRBD2. Germline lookup yields CDR1 SNHLY and CDR2 FYNNEI. The CDR3 spans 15 residues. The junction had 16 bases not matched to a gene; V was cut back by 8 bases and J by 10 bases. The chain's CDR3 is CASGTREGGQWEQFF. DNA for the CDR3: TGTGCCAGCGGAACCCGGGAGGGAGGACAATGGGAGCAGTTCTTC.